This TCR beta chain was sequenced for a study of OX40 agonist ivuxolimab in advanced cancers. General study points: Compared with CD4+, CD8+ T cells on average had more expanded clones. Researchers did not determine the expanded peripheral T cells' antigen specificity.

Trimming shortened V by 5 bases and J by 13 bases, and 17 bases separated the two germline ends. There are 12 residues in the CDR3. Germline V gene sequence: CDR1 SGHAT, CDR2 FQNNGV. Some clones are missing from TCRdb's copy, which holds only in-frame ones; the method was immunoSEQ multiplex PCR. In the table there are under 40,000 clones, approximately 87% of which are singletons. This clone was recorded once. Its antigen remains unidentified. This receptor was identified in an adult with an advanced solid tumor such as melanoma, head and neck, liver or kidney cancer. Sequences were derived from CD4+ or CD8+ T cells sorted from blood, sampled in a trial of the OX40 agonist ivuxolimab. The rearrangement links TRBV11-2 to TRBJ1-1; TRBD1 might be the D (5 bases). The CDR3 bases are TGTGCCAGCAGCCCTGCGGGAGGGGACGGTTTCTTT. It translates to CASSPAGGDGFF.